These 28 T cell receptor beta chains share one sample of origin, sequenced in a study of OX40 agonist ivuxolimab in advanced cancers. Profiled with immunoSEQ multiplex PCR; TCRdb holds only in-frame clones, not every one. The sample holds about 55,000 clones, approximately 80% seen once. Sequences were derived from CD4+ or CD8+ T cells sorted from blood, sampled in a trial of the OX40 agonist ivuxolimab. These receptors were taken from an adult with an advanced solid tumor such as melanoma, head and neck, liver or kidney cancer.

The chain links TRBV28 to TRBJ1-6, with 9 bases identical to TRBD1. The CDR3 length is 14 residues. Germline V gene lookup returns CDR1 MDHEN and CDR2 SYDVKM. The ends lost 5 bases at V and 16 bases at J; junction bases unmatched: 12. The CDR3 DNA sequence: TGTGCCAGCAGTCCGGGACAGGGTATCGGTCCTCTCCACTTT. Its protein product is CASSPGQGIGPLHF. The full variable domain, rest sourced from reference TRBV28 and TRBJ1-6, is DVKVTQSSRYLVKRTGEKVFLECVQDMDHENMFWYRQDPGLGLRLIYFSYDVKMKEKGDIPEGYSVSREKKERFSLILESASTNQTSMYLCASSPGQGIGPLHFGNGTRLTVT.

The chain uses TRBV7-2 and TRBJ2-1, with 10 bases aligning to TRBD2. Germline V gene sequence: CDR1 SGHTA, CDR2 FQGNSA. The CDR3 extends over 16 amino acids. Losses at the gene ends were 1 base for V and 4 bases for J; bases not matched to a gene: 4. CDR3 nucleotide sequence: TGTGCCAGCAGCTTAGGGGCTAGCGGGGGTTACAATGAGCAGTTCTTC. This codes for CASSLGASGGYNEQFF.

The sample holds one count of this clone. The rearrangement links TRBV27 to TRBJ2-1; TRBD2 is a possible D gene (5 bases). Trimming took 2 bases from V and 1 from J, leaving 15 bases between them. CDR1 MNHEY and CDR2 SMNVEV come from the germline V gene (reference sequence). The CDR3 covers 17 residues. CDR3 region: CASSLRTALGSYNEQFF. For the CDR3, the DNA is TGTGCCAGCAGTTTAAGGACTGCTCTTGGTTCCTACAATGAGCAGTTCTTC.

The chain links TRBV2 to TRBJ2-5; D possibly corresponds to TRBD1 (6 bases). Trimming stripped 2 bases from V and 5 bases from J, with 9 bases between. CDR1 is SNHLY, CDR2 FYNNEI, per germline. The CDR3 contains 13 residues. CDR3 sequence reads: CASSERGSETQYF. In nucleotides, the CDR3 is TGTGCCAGCAGTGAAAGGGGGTCCGAGACCCAGTACTTC.

The chain links TRBV7-7 to TRBJ2-1; D possibly matches TRBD1 or TRBD2 (5 bases each). Germline CDR1 reads SSHAT; CDR2 reads FNYEAQ (reference sequence). The V and J ends lost 5 bases and 5 bases respectively, with 10 bases between them. This CDR3 has 13 amino acids. In DNA form, the CDR3 reads TGTGCCAGCAGCGCCGGGACCCACAATGAGCAGTTCTTC. It translates to CASSAGTHNEQFF.

V gene TRBV18 combines with J gene TRBJ1-1, with TRBD1 identical over 8 bases. The junction had 4 bases not matched to a gene; V was cut back by 4 bases and J by 0 bases. Germline V CDR1 and CDR2: KGHSH, LQKENI. This CDR3 comprises 15 residues. CDR3 sequence reads: CASSLGQGMNTEAFF. Here the CDR3 DNA reads TGTGCCAGCTCACTAGGACAGGGAATGAACACTGAAGCTTTCTTT.

The genes are TRBV10-3 and TRBJ2-7, with D possibly matching TRBD1 (6 bases). In germline, CDR1 is ENHRY, CDR2 SYGVKD. The V end was cut by 4 bases, the J end by 3 bases, with 13 bases between. This CDR3 contains 14 residues. The DNA of the CDR3 is TGTGCCATCAGTGTAGGCAGGGGAAACTACGAGCAGTACTTC. It encodes CAISVGRGNYEQYF.

V is TRBV6-5 and J is TRBJ2-2; D is tentatively TRBD1 or TRBD2 (5 bases each). The CDR3 is 13 residues long. Trimming cost V 2 bases and J 8 bases, with 9 bases left between them. Per germline, CDR1 MNHEY and CDR2 SVGAGI. The CDR3 DNA follows: TGTGCCAGCAGTTACGGGGGTAGGGGGGAGCTGTTTTTT. Translation: CASSYGGRGELFF.

This clone has a handful of counts. This chain connects TRBV7-2 to TRBJ1-4; D gene uncertain. Trimming took 5 bases from V and 2 from J, leaving 12 bases between them. Germline loops: CDR1 SGHTA, CDR2 FQGNSA. CDR3 length: 15 residues. In DNA form, the CDR3 reads TGTGCCAGCAGCCCCATGGGTGTGACTAATGAAAAACTGTTTTTT. Its protein is CASSPMGVTNEKLFF.

This chain uses TRBV28 with TRBJ2-5; TRBD2 might be the D (6 bases). Germline loops: CDR1 MDHEN, CDR2 SYDVKM. V was cut by 4 bases and J by 3 bases, with 12 bases left in between. CDR3 length: 14 amino acids. The CDR3 spells CASSSLWGEETQYF. CDR3 coding DNA: TGTGCCAGCAGTTCCCTCTGGGGGGAAGAGACCCAGTACTTC.

V gene TRBV5-1 combines with J gene TRBJ2-2, with D hard to call. Germline V gives CDR1 SGHRS, CDR2 YFSETQ. V was shortened by 4 bases and J by 5 bases, with 18 bases between the two germline ends. The CDR3 loop spans 16 amino acids. The CDR3 region has the DNA TGCGCCAGCAGCACCGGACCGTCCTTAGGGACCGGGGAGCTGTTTTTT. Amino acids: CASSTGPSLGTGELFF.

The chain joins TRBV18 to TRBJ2-7, with 10 bases matching TRBD1. The CDR3 covers 14 residues. Trimming removed 6 bases from V and 3 bases from J; junction bases left unmatched: 5. Germline-derived CDR1 and CDR2 are KGHSH and LQKENI. The CDR3 DNA reads as TGTGCCAGCTCGGCCGGGACAGGGGACTACGAGCAGTACTTC. Protein sequence: CASSAGTGDYEQYF.

This sequence joins TRBV5-8 and TRBJ2-2; 7 nucleotides align to TRBD1. This CDR3 has 17 residues. From germline, CDR1 is SGHTS and CDR2 YDEGEE. The V segment lost 4 bases and the J segment 2 bases; nucleotides outside the gene matches: 11. CDR3 nucleotides: TGTGCCAGCAGCCTTGGTAAAGGGGGCGATAACACCGGGGAGCTGTTTTTT. The encoded protein is CASSLGKGGDNTGELFF.

This rearrangement joins TRBV18 to TRBJ1-1; 11 bases are shared with TRBD1. The CDR3 sequence is 16 residues long. After removal of 3 bases from V and 0 bases from J, the junction contained 3 bases not matched to a gene. Germline loops: CDR1 KGHSH, CDR2 LQKENI. Here the CDR3 DNA reads TGTGCCAGCTCACCCGGACAGGGGGCTATGAACACTGAAGCTTTCTTT. It encodes CASSPGQGAMNTEAFF.

The CDR3 DNA is TGTGCCAGCAGTTCCCTGGGCGGGTATCAGCCCCAGCATTTT. Translated, it gives CASSSLGGYQPQHF. V gene TRBV6-5 combines with J gene TRBJ1-5; D uncertain. This CDR3 is 14 amino acids long. V lost 4 bases, J lost 5 bases, and 12 bases lay in between. Germline values: CDR1 MNHEY, CDR2 SVGAGI.

This chain uses TRBV6-6 with TRBJ1-2; possibly TRBD1 for D (5 bases). The CDR3 is made up of 14 amino acids. Trimming took 0 bases from V and 4 from J, leaving 9 bases between them. The germline gives CDR1 MNHNY, CDR2 SVGAGI (reference sequence). The CDR3 sequence: CASSYSTATYGYTF. The CDR3 DNA reads TGTGCCAGCAGTTACTCGACAGCTACCTATGGCTACACCTTC.

The V and J genes are TRBV28 and TRBJ2-5; 7 bases map to TRBD1. This CDR3 is 12 amino acids long. From germline, CDR1 is MDHEN and CDR2 SYDVKM. V lost 5 bases and J lost 6; bases outside the gene matches: 3. This chain's CDR3 is CASSTGAQTQYF. The CDR3 DNA sequence: TGTGCCAGCAGTACAGGGGCGCAGACCCAGTACTTC.

The chain recombines TRBV10-1 with TRBJ2-7; D might be TRBD1 or TRBD2, each matching 6 bases. V was trimmed by 0 bases and J by 7 bases, leaving 13 bases between them. The CDR3 loop spans 14 amino acids. CDR1 WNHNN and CDR2 SYGVQD come from the germline V gene (reference sequence). CDR3 sequence: CASSESGGRPEQYF. The CDR3, as DNA: TGCGCCAGCAGTGAGTCAGGGGGGAGACCAGAGCAGTACTTC.

The CDR3 sequence is CASSSQGGTTEAFF. CDR3 DNA: TGTGCCAGTAGTTCCCAGGGAGGAACCACTGAAGCTTTCTTT. The chain carries TRBV19 and TRBJ1-1, with a tentative D call TRBD1 (5 bases). V was trimmed by 5 bases and J by 4 bases, leaving 14 bases between them. The length of the CDR3 is 14 residues. CDR1 and CDR2 from the germline V gene are LNHDA and SQIVND (reference sequence).

This chain uses TRBV19 with TRBJ2-1; 7 bases agree with TRBD1. The germline V gene encodes CDR1 LNHDA and CDR2 SQIVND (reference sequence). CDR3 length: 15 amino acids. The ends lost 5 bases at V and 3 bases at J; junction bases unmatched: 7. The CDR3 protein is CASSLTGDLYNEQFF. CDR3 sequence (DNA): TGTGCCAGTAGTCTAACAGGGGACCTCTACAATGAGCAGTTCTTC.

V is TRBV5-1 and J is TRBJ2-5; TRBD2 matches 11 bases. CDR3 length equals 15 residues. CDR1 and CDR2 from the germline V gene are SGHRS and YFSETQ. J gave up 4 bases and V 0 bases, and 2 bases lay outside the gene matches. The CDR3 here is CASSLALAGGETQYF. The CDR3 nucleotides read TGCGCCAGCAGCTTGGCTCTAGCGGGGGGAGAGACCCAGTACTTC.

The rearrangement links TRBV5-4 to TRBJ2-3; D not certain. CDR1 is SGHNT and CDR2 is YYREEE in the germline V gene (reference sequence). The CDR3 runs 15 residues. V lost 4 bases, J lost 1 base, and 13 bases lay in between. CDR3 loop: CASSRYEYRTDTQYF. CDR3 nucleotide sequence: TGTGCCAGCAGCCGTTATGAATATCGCACAGATACGCAGTATTTT.

V gene TRBV18 combines with J gene TRBJ1-5, with D possibly matching TRBD1 (5 bases). Germline loops: CDR1 KGHSH, CDR2 LQKENI. CDR3 length: 16 residues. Trimming took 2 bases from V and 2 from J, leaving 13 bases between them. In DNA form, the CDR3 reads TGTGCCAGCTCACCAAAAGGTCGGGGCGGCAATCAGCCCCAGCATTTT. This encodes CASSPKGRGGNQPQHF.

The rearrangement links TRBV6-5 to TRBJ2-1; 9 nucleotides match TRBD2. CDR3 length: 14 amino acids. The V gene end was trimmed by 6 bases and the J gene end by 6 bases; junction bases not matched to a gene: 6. Germline V gives CDR1 MNHEY, CDR2 SVGAGI. The DNA of the CDR3 is TGTGCCAGCAGACGAAAGCGGGGGGTCAATGAGCAGTTCTTC. Protein product: CASRRKRGVNEQFF.

This chain uses TRBV11-3 with TRBJ2-1; TRBD2 matches 14 bases. This CDR3 has 15 amino acids. The J segment lost 6 bases and the V segment lost 5 bases, leaving 3 bases of the junction unmatched. CDR1 SGHNT and CDR2 YENEEA come from the germline V gene. The DNA for the CDR3 is TGTGCCAGCAGCCTGGGACTAGCGGGGGCCAATGAGCAGTTCTTC. Translating gives CASSLGLAGANEQFF.

This chain links TRBV11-2 with TRBJ2-2, with D possibly TRBD1 on 6 matching bases. The V end was cut by 1 base, the J end by 2 bases, with 14 bases between. This CDR3 is built from 17 residues. Germline V gives CDR1 SGHAT, CDR2 FQNNGV. CDR3 sequence (DNA): TGTGCCAGCAGCTTAGGGGGCATACAGGGAAACACCGGGGAGCTGTTTTTT. This translates into CASSLGGIQGNTGELFF.

CDR3 region: CASRAARAGTGELFF. In DNA form, the CDR3 reads TGCGCCAGCAGAGCCGCGAGAGCCGGCACCGGGGAGCTGTTTTTT. The chain uses TRBV10-2 and TRBJ2-2; D gene uncertain. This CDR3 comprises 15 residues. Germline CDR1 and CDR2: WSHSY and SAAADI. V was shortened by 6 bases and J by 4 bases, with 15 bases between the two germline ends.

This chain links TRBV7-2 with TRBJ2-3, with D possibly matching TRBD2 (7 bases). Germline-derived CDR1 and CDR2 are SGHTA and FQGNSA. V shed 5 bases and J shed 2 bases, with 17 bases lying between them. The CDR3 length is 16 residues. Here the CDR3 reads CASSKGGLHITDTQYF. The CDR3 DNA reads TGTGCCAGCAGCAAGGGGGGACTACACATCACAGATACGCAGTATTTT.